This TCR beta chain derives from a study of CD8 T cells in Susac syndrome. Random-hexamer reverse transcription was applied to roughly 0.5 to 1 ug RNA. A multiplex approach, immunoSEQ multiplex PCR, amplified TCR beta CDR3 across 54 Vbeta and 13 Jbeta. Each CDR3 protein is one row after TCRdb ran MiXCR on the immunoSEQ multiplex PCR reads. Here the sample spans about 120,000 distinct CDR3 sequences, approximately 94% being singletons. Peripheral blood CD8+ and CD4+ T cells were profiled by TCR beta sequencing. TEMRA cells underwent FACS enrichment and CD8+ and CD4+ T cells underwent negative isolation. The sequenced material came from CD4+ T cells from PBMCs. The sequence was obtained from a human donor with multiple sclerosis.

The CDR3 DNA is TGTGCCTGGAGTATACGACAGCTAGGAGATCAGCCCCAGCATTTT. This encodes CAWSIRQLGDQPQHF. V gene TRBV30 combines with J gene TRBJ1-5; possible D gene TRBD1, 5 bases. The CDR3 sequence is 15 residues long. V gave up 2 bases and J gave up 5 bases, with 16 bases separating them. Germline CDR1 and CDR2: GTSNPN and SVGIG (reference sequence).